The TCR beta chain described here comes from a study of blood T cell repertoires in COVID-19. Across the whole study: Specimens from acute and convalescent COVID-19 originated in the United States, Italy and Spain.

Looked up from germline, CDR1 is MDHEN and CDR2 is SYDVKM. The length of the CDR3 is 17 residues. Trimming at V came to 4 bases and at J to 4 bases, leaving 14 bases not matched to a gene. Clones were read by immunoSEQ multiplex PCR, and TCRdb kept only the in-frame ones, dropping some. Among just over 150,000 clones listed, approximately 90% were seen once. The sequenced material came from peripheral blood. The V call is TRBV28, the J call TRBJ1-2; 8 positions match TRBD1. The sequence was collected from a middle-aged woman with acute or convalescent COVID-19. CDR3 DNA: TGTGCCAGCAGTTCCCAAGGGGGGACAGGTGGAGGCTATGGCTACACCTTC. This encodes CASSSQGGTGGGYGYTF.